This T cell receptor (beta chain) was sequenced for a study of cytomegalovirus exposure and HLA in healthy donors. Findings and caveats of the study: Highly shared sequence variants in one cluster were likely a sequencing artifact.

Remarks on this clone: Its antigen is as yet unknown.

Researchers ran the PCR with 60 Vbeta and 13 Jbeta primers. Method: immunoSEQ multiplex PCR; TCRdb's copy keeps in-frame clones and lacks some. Here the sample spans 90,000 to 120,000 clones, less than 80% being singletons. This CDR3 is built from 17 residues. CDR1 and CDR2 (germline): LNHNV, YYDKDF (reference sequence). J lost 5 bases, V lost 0 bases, and 7 bases had no gene match. The sample taken for sequencing was PBMCs. The TCR was taken from a man between 25 and 39 years old in good health and CMV-seronegative. The chain joins TRBV15 to TRBJ2-5; the match to TRBD1 covers 12 bases. As DNA, the CDR3 is TGTGCCACCAGCAGAGATAGGGGACAGGGGGCCGGGGAGACCCAGTACTTC. Its protein is CATSRDRGQGAGETQYF.